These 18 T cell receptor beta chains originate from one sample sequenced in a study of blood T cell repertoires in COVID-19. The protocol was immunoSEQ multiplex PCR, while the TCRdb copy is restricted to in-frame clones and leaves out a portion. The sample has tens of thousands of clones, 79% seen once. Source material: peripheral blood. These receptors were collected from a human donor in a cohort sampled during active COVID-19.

The CDR3 DNA reads as TGTGCCTGGACCAGGACTAGCGGGATCACAGATACGCAGTATTTT. As protein: CAWTRTSGITDTQYF. The rearrangement joins TRBV30 to TRBJ2-3; 12 positions agree with TRBD2. CDR1 is GTSNPN and CDR2 is SVGIG in the germline V gene (reference sequence). This CDR3 contains 15 residues. V was clipped by 4 bases and J by 2 bases; unmatched bases: 4. Supplemented by reference TRBV30 and TRBJ2-3, the full variable domain reads SQTIHQWPATLVQPVGSPLSLECTVEGTSNPNLYWYRQAAGRGLQLLFYSVGIGQISSEVPQNLSASRPQDRQFILSSKKLLLSDSGFYLCAWTRTSGITDTQYFGPGTRLTVL.

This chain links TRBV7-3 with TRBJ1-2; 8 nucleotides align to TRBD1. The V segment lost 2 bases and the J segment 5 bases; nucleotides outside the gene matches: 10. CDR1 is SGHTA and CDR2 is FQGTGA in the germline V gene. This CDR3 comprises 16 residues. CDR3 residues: CASSLQGTGPGYGYTF. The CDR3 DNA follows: TGTGCCAGCAGCTTACAGGGGACAGGCCCGGGGTATGGCTACACCTTC. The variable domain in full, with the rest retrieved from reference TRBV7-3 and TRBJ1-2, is GAGVSQTPSNKVTEKGKYVELRCDPISGHTALYWYRQSLGQGPEFLIYFQGTGAADDSGLPNDRFFAVRPEGSVSTLKIQRTERGDSAVYLCASSLQGTGPGYGYTFGSGTRLTVV.

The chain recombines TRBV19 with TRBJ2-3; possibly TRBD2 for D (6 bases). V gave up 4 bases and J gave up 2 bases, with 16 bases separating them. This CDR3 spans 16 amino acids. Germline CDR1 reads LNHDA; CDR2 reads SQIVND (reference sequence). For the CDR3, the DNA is TGTGCCAGTAGTACCGGACGGGACTCAGACACAGATACGCAGTATTTT. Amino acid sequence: CASSTGRDSDTDTQYF.

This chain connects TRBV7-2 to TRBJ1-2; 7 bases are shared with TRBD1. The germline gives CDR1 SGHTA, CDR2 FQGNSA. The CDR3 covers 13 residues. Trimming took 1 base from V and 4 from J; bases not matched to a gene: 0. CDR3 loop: CASSLDRGYGYTF. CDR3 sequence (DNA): TGTGCCAGCAGCTTAGACAGGGGCTATGGCTACACCTTC.

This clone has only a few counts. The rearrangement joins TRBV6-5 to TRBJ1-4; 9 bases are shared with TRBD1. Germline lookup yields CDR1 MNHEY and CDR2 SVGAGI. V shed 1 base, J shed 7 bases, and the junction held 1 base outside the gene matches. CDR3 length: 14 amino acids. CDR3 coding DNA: TGTGCCAGCAGTTACTTGACAGGGGGTGAAAAACTGTTTTTT. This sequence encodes CASSYLTGGEKLFF.

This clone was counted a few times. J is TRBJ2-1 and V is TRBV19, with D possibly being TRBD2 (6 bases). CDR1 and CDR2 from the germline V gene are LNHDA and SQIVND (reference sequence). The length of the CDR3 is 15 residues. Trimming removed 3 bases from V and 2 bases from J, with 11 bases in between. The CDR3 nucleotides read TGTGCCAGTAGTATTGAGGCGGGAACCTACAATGAGCAGTTCTTC. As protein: CASSIEAGTYNEQFF.

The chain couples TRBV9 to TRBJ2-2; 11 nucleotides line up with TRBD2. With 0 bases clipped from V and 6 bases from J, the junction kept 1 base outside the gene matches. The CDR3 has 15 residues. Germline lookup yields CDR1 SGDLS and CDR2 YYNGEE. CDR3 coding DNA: TGTGCCAGCAGCGTAGGGGGACTAGCGGCCGGGGAGCTGTTTTTT. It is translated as CASSVGGLAAGELFF.

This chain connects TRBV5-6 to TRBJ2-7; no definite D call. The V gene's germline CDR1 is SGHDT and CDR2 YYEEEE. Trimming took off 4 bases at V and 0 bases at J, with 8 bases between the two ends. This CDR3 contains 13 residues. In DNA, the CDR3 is TGTGCCAGCAGCACCGGTCTCTCCTACGAGCAGTACTTC. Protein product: CASSTGLSYEQYF.

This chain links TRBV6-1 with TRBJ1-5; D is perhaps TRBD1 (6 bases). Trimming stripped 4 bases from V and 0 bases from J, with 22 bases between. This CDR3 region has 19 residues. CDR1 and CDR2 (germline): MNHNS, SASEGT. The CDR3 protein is CASSALGRGVSYSNQPQHF. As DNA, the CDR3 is TGTGCCAGCAGTGCCTTAGGCAGGGGAGTCTCTTATAGCAATCAGCCCCAGCATTTT.

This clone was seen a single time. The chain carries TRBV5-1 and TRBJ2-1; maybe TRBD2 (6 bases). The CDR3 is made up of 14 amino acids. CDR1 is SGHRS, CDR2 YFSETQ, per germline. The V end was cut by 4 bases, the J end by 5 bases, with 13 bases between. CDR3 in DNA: TGCGCCAGCAGCCCAGGGACTCCCAACAATGAGCAGTTCTTC. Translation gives CASSPGTPNNEQFF. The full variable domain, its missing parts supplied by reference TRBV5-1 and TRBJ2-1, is KAGVTQTPRYLIKTRGQQVTLSCSPISGHRSVSWYQQTPGQGLQFLFEYFSETQRNKGNFPGRFSGRQFSNSRSEMNVSTLELGDSALYLCASSPGTPNNEQFFGPGTRLTVL.

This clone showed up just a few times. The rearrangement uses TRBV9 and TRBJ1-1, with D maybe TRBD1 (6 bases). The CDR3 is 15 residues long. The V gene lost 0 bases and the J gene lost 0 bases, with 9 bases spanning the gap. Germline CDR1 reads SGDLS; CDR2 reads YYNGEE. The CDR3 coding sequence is TGTGCCAGCAGCGTAGGGGACACAATGAACACTGAAGCTTTCTTT. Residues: CASSVGDTMNTEAFF.

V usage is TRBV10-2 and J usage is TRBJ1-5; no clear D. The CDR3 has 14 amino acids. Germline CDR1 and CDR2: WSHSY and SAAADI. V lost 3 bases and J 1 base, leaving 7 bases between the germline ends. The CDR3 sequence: CASSDAGSNQPQHF. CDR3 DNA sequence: TGCGCCAGCAGTGACGCGGGGAGCAATCAGCCCCAGCATTTT.

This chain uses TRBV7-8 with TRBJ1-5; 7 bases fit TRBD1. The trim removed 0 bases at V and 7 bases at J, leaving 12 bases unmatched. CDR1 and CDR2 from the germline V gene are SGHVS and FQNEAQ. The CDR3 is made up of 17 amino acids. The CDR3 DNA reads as TGTGCCAGCAGCTTAGCGGAGGTGACAGGGTCAGGCCAGCCCCAGCATTTT. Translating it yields CASSLAEVTGSGQPQHF.

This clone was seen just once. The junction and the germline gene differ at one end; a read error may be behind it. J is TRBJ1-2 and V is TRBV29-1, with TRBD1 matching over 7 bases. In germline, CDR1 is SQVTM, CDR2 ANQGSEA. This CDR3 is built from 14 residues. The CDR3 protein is CSVEEGGAVYGYTF. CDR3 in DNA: TGCAGCGTCGAAGAAGGGGGCGCGGTCTATGGCTACACCTTC.

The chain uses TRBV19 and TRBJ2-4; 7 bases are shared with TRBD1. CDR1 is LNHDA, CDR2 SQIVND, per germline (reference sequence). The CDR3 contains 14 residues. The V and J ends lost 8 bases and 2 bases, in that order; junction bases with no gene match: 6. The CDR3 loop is CASEYRGTKNIQYF. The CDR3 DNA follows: TGTGCCAGTGAATACAGGGGAACCAAAAACATTCAGTACTTC.

The CDR3 spells CASSLQGAYEQYF. The DNA of the CDR3 is TGCGCCAGCAGCTTACAGGGGGCCTACGAGCAGTACTTC. J is TRBJ2-7 and V is TRBV5-1; TRBD1 aligns across 8 bases. Trimming at V came to 2 bases and at J to 2 bases, leaving 0 bases not matched to a gene. Germline V gives CDR1 SGHRS, CDR2 YFSETQ. The CDR3 length is 13 residues.

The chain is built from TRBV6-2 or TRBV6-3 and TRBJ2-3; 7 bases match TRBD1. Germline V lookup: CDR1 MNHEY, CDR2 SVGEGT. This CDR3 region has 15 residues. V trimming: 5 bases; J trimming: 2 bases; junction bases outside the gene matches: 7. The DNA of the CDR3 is TGTGCCAGCAGTACCCGACAGGGCCTCACAGATACGCAGTATTTT. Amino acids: CASSTRQGLTDTQYF.

The CDR3 nucleotides read TGCGCCAGCAGCCAAGATTTGGGGACAGCTTATAGCAATCAGCCCCAGCATTTT. Its protein is CASSQDLGTAYSNQPQHF. The rearrangement uses TRBV4-3 and TRBJ1-5, with 7 positions matching TRBD1. The germline CDR1 and CDR2 sequences are LGHNA and YSLEER. The CDR3 is made up of 18 amino acids. The V and J ends lost 0 bases and 0 bases, in that order; junction bases with no gene match: 8.